This TCR beta chain appears in the sequencing data of a study of beta chain features in type 1 diabetes. General study points: Across patients, naive, central memory and Treg TCRB repertoires exhibited apparently greater similarity than was observed across healthy donors. Type 1 diabetes patients had TCRB CDR3s that were shorter (moderately but significantly so) in all four CD4+ subsets. Over-representation of high TCR-expressing cells was a possible consequence of cDNA sequencing.

Sorted CD4+ subsets: naive, central memory, regulatory, stem cell-like memory (CD45RO/CCR7/CD25/CD127/CD95/CD27 panel). In this sample, this clone turned up a few times. Its antigen is not known. The investigators reverse transcribed all of the isolated RNA, so they sequenced expressed TCRB transcripts. Clones were read by immunoSEQ multiplex PCR, and TCRdb kept only the in-frame ones, dropping some. The profile shows about 270,000 clones, over 11% of them singletons. CDR1 is MNHEY, CDR2 SVGAGI, per germline. CDR3 length equals 15 residues. Losses at the gene ends were 5 bases for V and 3 bases for J; bases not matched to a gene: 7.

The material sequenced was naive CD4+ T cells from blood. The receptor's source is a man younger than 45 with type 1 diabetes. This sequence joins TRBV6-5 and TRBJ1-2, with 9 bases lining up with TRBD1. This CDR3 is CASSTGQGIDYGYTF. The CDR3 nucleotides are TGTGCCAGCAGTACAGGACAGGGGATTGACTATGGCTACACCTTC.